Presented here are 25 T cell receptor beta chains from one specimen sequenced in a study of T-cell memory formation after mild COVID-19. Each CDR3 protein gets one entry after TCRdb re-called the 5' RACE reads with MiXCR. This table has under 350,000 distinct CDR3 sequences, about 17% appearing once. The sequenced material came from PBMCs or a T cell subset sorted from them (not recorded which). These receptors were collected from a man between 18 and 35 years old who had mild COVID-19 (a few samples of this study predate the infection). Cell type and time point are not known.

In its sample, this clonotype was seen a few times. The chain links TRBV7-7 to TRBJ2-2, with D possibly matching TRBD2 (5 bases). V was pared by 5 bases and J by 0 bases, with 22 bases between. The V gene's germline CDR1 is SSHAT and CDR2 FNYEAQ (reference sequence). This CDR3 contains 19 residues. Here the CDR3 DNA reads TGTGCCAGCAGCGCCCCTAGGGAGCTTCCTGTCTCGAACACCGGGGAGCTGTTTTTT. Encoded protein: CASSAPRELPVSNTGELFF.

This rearrangement joins TRBV9 to TRBJ1-1; D remains ambiguous. Germline V gives CDR1 SGDLS, CDR2 YYNGEE. Trimming removed 4 bases from V and 4 bases from J, with 14 bases in between. This CDR3 has 14 residues. CDR3: CASSPAGGGTEAFF. CDR3 sequence (DNA): TGTGCCAGCAGCCCAGCAGGTGGTGGCACTGAAGCTTTCTTT.

This clonotype was seen only a few times. The V call is TRBV7-9, the J call TRBJ1-6; the D is unclear. V was cut by 5 bases and J by 9 bases, with 14 bases left in between. The CDR3 has 14 residues. The germline CDR1 and CDR2 sequences are SEHNR and FQNEAQ (reference sequence). DNA of the CDR3: TGTGCCAGCAGCACTACATCTCTCGGTTCACCCCTCCACTTT. It yields the protein CASSTTSLGSPLHF.

This clonotype was observed a few times. This chain links TRBV5-1 with TRBJ1-2; TRBD1 aligns across 7 bases. After removal of 4 bases from V and 3 bases from J, the junction contained 6 bases not matched to a gene. The CDR3 totals 14 residues. Germline CDR1 reads SGHRS; CDR2 reads YFSETQ. This CDR3 is CASSARQGHYGYTF. The CDR3 DNA reads as TGCGCCAGCAGCGCCCGACAGGGTCACTATGGCTACACCTTC.

The J gene is TRBJ1-6, the V gene TRBV7-6, with 9 positions matching TRBD1. CDR3 length equals 16 residues. Per germline, CDR1 SGHVS and CDR2 FNYEAQ. V lost 2 bases, J lost 7 bases, and 6 bases stayed unmatched. CDR3 amino acids: CASSLRQGGLNSPLHF. The DNA for the CDR3 is TGTGCCAGCAGCTTAAGACAGGGGGGCCTAAATTCACCCCTCCACTTT.

The V call is TRBV6-5, the J call TRBJ1-1; tentative D call: TRBD1 (6 bases). Trimming left V 0 bases short and J 4 bases short, with 12 bases between. Germline V gene sequence: CDR1 MNHEY, CDR2 SVGAGI. The CDR3 loop spans 15 amino acids. The CDR3 nucleotides read TGTGCCAGCAGTTACTCTGGGGGGGCAGGCACTGAAGCTTTCTTT. Its translation: CASSYSGGAGTEAFF.

This chain connects TRBV5-1 to TRBJ2-1; tentative D call: TRBD2 (5 bases). V lost 3 bases and J 6 bases, leaving 13 bases between the germline ends. The V gene's germline CDR1 is SGHRS and CDR2 YFSETQ. The CDR3 contains 14 residues. The CDR3 protein is CASSSGSLGNEQFF. The CDR3 coding sequence is TGCGCCAGCAGCTCCGGCTCACTAGGCAATGAGCAGTTCTTC. The whole variable domain, filled in from reference TRBV5-1 and TRBJ2-1, reads KAGVTQTPRYLIKTRGQQVTLSCSPISGHRSVSWYQQTPGQGLQFLFEYFSETQRNKGNFPGRFSGRQFSNSRSEMNVSTLELGDSALYLCASSSGSLGNEQFFGPGTRLTVL.

The sample holds a few counts of this clonotype. The V and J genes are TRBV4-2 and TRBJ2-7, with D maybe TRBD2 (5 bases). The V gene's germline CDR1 is LGHNA and CDR2 YNFKEQ. The germline V and J ends were trimmed by 0 bases and 4 bases, with 13 bases remaining between them. The CDR3 consists of 15 residues. CDR3 protein: CASSQEILREYEQYF. The CDR3 DNA is TGTGCCAGCAGCCAAGAGATTTTAAGGGAGTACGAGCAGTACTTC.

With respect to this clonotype: A read error is likely, as this CDR3 ends without the conserved phenylalanine or tryptophan. The limits of the CDR3 on the DNA are not certain, so only TCRdb's listed CDR3 is given. The rearrangement uses TRBV7-9 and TRBJ2-6; the table's D gene call, TRBD2, was not cross checked with the DNA. Germline assignment: CDR1 SEHNR and CDR2 FQNEAQ (reference sequence). The CDR3 length equals 20 residues, ends included. The CDR3: CASSLVRTSGAYSGANVLTL.

This clonotype has a single count. This chain connects TRBV9 to TRBJ1-6; D unresolved. The CDR3 covers 15 residues. The V end was cut by 2 bases, the J end by 3 bases, with 9 bases between. Germline V gene sequence: CDR1 SGDLS, CDR2 YYNGEE. CDR3 region: CASSVAPSYNSPLHF. DNA for the CDR3: TGTGCCAGCAGCGTTGCGCCTAGCTATAATTCACCCCTCCACTTT. The whole variable domain, remainder taken from reference TRBV9 and TRBJ1-6, is DSGVTQTPKHLITATGQRVTLRCSPRSGDLSVYWYQQSLDQGLQFLIQYYNGEERAKGNILERFSAQQFPDLHSELNLSSLELGDSALYFCASSVAPSYNSPLHFGNGTRLTVT.

The V call is TRBV6-2 or TRBV6-3, the J call TRBJ2-3; a weak D match, TRBD2 (5 bases). The germline gives CDR1 MNHEY, CDR2 SVGEGT. This CDR3 region has 18 residues. Trimming cost V 0 bases and J 2 bases, with 18 bases left between them. CDR3 loop: CASSYSLLRTRITDTQYF. CDR3 nucleotides: TGTGCCAGCAGTTACTCATTGTTGCGGACTCGCATCACAGATACGCAGTATTTT.

This clonotype was counted many times. J is TRBJ1-1 and V is TRBV7-9; maybe TRBD1 (5 bases). The CDR3 has 14 residues. With 1 base removed from V and 5 bases from J, the gap between germline ends came to 11 bases. CDR1 is SEHNR and CDR2 is FQNEAQ in the germline V gene (reference sequence). In DNA form, the CDR3 reads TGTGCCAGCAGCTTAGTGGGGCAGGCTACTGAAGCTTTCTTT. Translating gives CASSLVGQATEAFF.

This clonotype was detected a few times. The chain joins TRBV21-1 to TRBJ1-3; the table assigns TRBD1, which was not confirmed against the DNA. TRBV21-1 is flagged as a pseudogene. The CDR3 sequence is 16 residues long. This CDR3 is CASPRWTGVPPGTIYF. The CDR3 DNA is TGTGCCAGCCCCCGATGGACAGGGGTACCCCCCGGCACCATATATTTT.

V is TRBV6-2 or TRBV6-3 and J is TRBJ2-2; TRBD1 might be the D (5 bases). The CDR3 totals 16 residues. Trimming took 7 bases from V and 1 from J, leaving 16 bases between them. Germline CDR1 is MNHEY and CDR2 is SVGEGT. The CDR3 is CASTRPTAKNTGELFF. In nucleotides, the CDR3 is TGTGCCAGCACTCGACCGACAGCTAAGAACACCGGGGAGCTGTTTTTT.

The table lists this clonotype with a few counts. The rearrangement links TRBV10-3 to TRBJ1-5; possible D gene TRBD1, 6 bases. The V gene lost 4 bases and the J gene lost 6 bases, with 10 bases spanning the gap. The CDR3 sequence is 13 residues long. The germline V gene has CDR1 ENHRY and CDR2 SYGVKD. The CDR3 sequence is CAISGGRGQPQHF. In DNA, the CDR3 is TGTGCCATCAGTGGGGGGCGCGGTCAGCCCCAGCATTTT.

This clonotype was seen more than once but under ten times. The V call is TRBV7-2, the J call TRBJ1-3; D not resolved. CDR3 length: 13 residues. V was cut by 0 bases and J by 2 bases, with 2 bases left in between. Germline V CDR1 and CDR2: SGHTA, FQGNSA. CDR3 region: CASSLAPGNTIYF. The DNA of the CDR3 is TGTGCCAGCAGCTTAGCCCCTGGAAACACCATATATTTT.

This clonotype was observed at least ten times. V and J are TRBV10-3 and TRBJ2-1, with 7 nucleotides matching TRBD1. V trimming: 5 bases; J trimming: 6 bases; junction bases outside the gene matches: 19. Germline CDR1 ENHRY, CDR2 SYGVKD. This CDR3 comprises 18 residues. CDR3: CAISTHFRGTAGPNEQFF. The CDR3 bases are TGTGCCATCAGTACACATTTCCGTGGGACAGCAGGCCCCAATGAGCAGTTCTTC.

The rearrangement links TRBV9 to TRBJ1-2; 9 positions match TRBD1. The J segment lost 4 bases and the V segment lost 0 bases, leaving 4 bases of the junction unmatched. The germline CDR1 and CDR2 sequences are SGDLS and YYNGEE. This CDR3 region has 15 residues. CDR3 sequence reads: CASSVDRTGAYGYTF. DNA for the CDR3: TGTGCCAGCAGCGTAGATAGGACAGGGGCCTATGGCTACACCTTC.

J is TRBJ1-1 and V is TRBV6-6, with no clear D. V was trimmed by 2 bases and J by 1 base, leaving 8 bases between them. Germline V lookup: CDR1 MNHNY, CDR2 SVGAGI (reference sequence). The CDR3 totals 14 residues. CDR3 in DNA: TGTGCCAGCAGTTACAGGCCAGGGAACACTGAAGCTTTCTTT. This gives the protein CASSYRPGNTEAFF.

This clonotype came up a few times. The chain employs TRBV9 and TRBJ1-3, with a tentative D call TRBD1 (6 bases). Germline V lookup: CDR1 SGDLS, CDR2 YYNGEE. Trimming removed 4 bases at V and 0 bases at J, with 11 bases between. This CDR3 region has 15 residues. The CDR3 protein is CASSPQTGSGNTIYF. For the CDR3, the DNA is TGTGCCAGCAGCCCCCAGACAGGCTCTGGAAACACCATATATTTT.

V usage is TRBV7-9 and J usage is TRBJ2-4; D perhaps matches TRBD1 (5 bases). From germline, CDR1 is SEHNR and CDR2 FQNEAQ (reference sequence). The V end was cut by 6 bases, the J end by 0 bases, with 9 bases between. The CDR3 runs to 14 residues. The CDR3, as DNA: TGTGCCAGCAGGGGGCTGGGAGCCAAAAACATTCAGTACTTC. As protein: CASRGLGAKNIQYF. The variable domain in full, completed from reference TRBV7-9 and TRBJ2-4, reads DTGVSQNPRHKITKRGQNVTFRCDPISEHNRLYWYRQTLGQGPEFLTYFQNEAQLEKSRLLSDRFSAERPKGSFSTLEIQRTEQGDSAMYLCASRGLGAKNIQYFGAGTRLSVL.

Only a few counts were recorded for this clonotype. CDR3 protein: CASSQDQTRGTGELFF. Here the CDR3 DNA reads TGCGCCAGCAGCCAAGATCAGACCAGGGGCACCGGGGAGCTGTTTTTT. The genes are TRBV4-3 and TRBJ2-2, with a weak D call TRBD1 (6 bases). V was cut by 0 bases and J by 4 bases, with 12 bases left in between. The V gene's germline CDR1 is LGHNA and CDR2 YSLEER. This CDR3 spans 16 amino acids.

The table lists this clonotype with a few counts. The chain uses TRBV3-1 and TRBJ2-5, with 8 positions matching TRBD2. V shed 3 bases and J 4 bases; nucleotides not matched to a gene: 4. The CDR3 totals 14 residues. Germline V gene data show CDR1 as LGHDT and CDR2 as YNNKEL (reference sequence). The chain's CDR3 is CASSHSGAGETQYF. The CDR3 DNA reads as TGTGCCAGCAGCCATAGCGGGGCAGGAGAGACCCAGTACTTC.

This rearrangement joins TRBV5-4 to TRBJ2-3; maybe TRBD2 (6 bases). The CDR3 has 14 amino acids. Per the germline V gene, CDR1 is SGHNT and CDR2 is YYREEE (reference sequence). Trimming shortened V by 3 bases and J by 1 base, and 9 bases separated the two germline ends. The CDR3 region has the DNA TGTGCCAGCAGCTCTTCTAGCGGCACAGATACGCAGTATTTT. Translated: CASSSSSGTDTQYF.

The chain combines TRBV7-2 with TRBJ1-5; D is unresolved. The CDR3 has 14 residues. V was pared by 5 bases and J by 4 bases, with 12 bases between. Germline loops: CDR1 SGHTA, CDR2 FQGNSA. CDR3 nucleotides: TGTGCCAGCAGCCCAGAGTCGACAAATCAGCCCCAGCATTTT. Its translation is CASSPESTNQPQHF.